The clone carrying this T cell receptor (beta chain) was picked up a small number of times. Its antigen is currently unknown. TCRdb processed the RT-PCR reads anew with MiXCR; each CDR3 protein has one entry. The table records under 800,000 distinct CDR3 sequences, approximately 13% of them present only once. Germline assignment: CDR1 MDHEN and CDR2 SYDVKM. V lost 4 bases and J 5 bases, leaving 14 bases between the germline ends. This CDR3 has 15 amino acids. This entry belongs to a study of response to subunit inactivated influenza vaccine. Points from the study as a whole: Authors suggested each seasonal influenza vaccination recruits few new T cells.

The V and J genes are TRBV28 and TRBJ1-4, with a tentative D call TRBD1 (5 bases). This receptor was identified in a man between 45 and 60 years old who received an inactivated influenza vaccine. The sequencing used PBMCs from blood, collected 14 to 15 days before vaccination. The CDR3 loop is CASSSPTARNEKLFF. The CDR3 region has the DNA TGTGCCAGCAGTTCCCCGACAGCGAGAAATGAAAAACTGTTTTTT.